This T cell receptor beta chain is from a study of T cells in Graves' hyperthyroidism and ophthalmopathy. V was shortened by 0 bases and J by 0 bases, with 11 bases between the two germline ends. The CDR3 loop spans 16 amino acids. Germline V gene data show CDR1 as LGHNA and CDR2 as YNFKEQ. This clonotype showed up many times. The cohort's ophthalmopathy patients, a group with duration under 3 months, had a Clinical Activity Score of at least 3 and a NOSPECS grade of at least 4. PBMCs were derived from 9.5 to 10 ml fresh peripheral blood. TCR beta CDR3 regions were amplified from RNA. Researchers ran a first-round RT-PCR on the TCR CDR3 using the HTBI primer set. TCRdb re-called the multiplex PCR reads through MiXCR, storing one row per CDR3 protein. The sample gives hundreds of thousands of distinct CDR3 sequences, roughly 15% of which show up once; about 12% is in the top ten.

The clonotype originates from a woman in her fifties or sixties with Graves' ophthalmopathy. Specimen: blood. The chain recombines TRBV4-2 with TRBJ1-1; D is undetermined. CDR3 loop: CASSQDWASMNTEAFF. For the CDR3, the DNA is TGTGCCAGCAGCCAAGATTGGGCGTCCATGAACACTGAAGCTTTCTTT.